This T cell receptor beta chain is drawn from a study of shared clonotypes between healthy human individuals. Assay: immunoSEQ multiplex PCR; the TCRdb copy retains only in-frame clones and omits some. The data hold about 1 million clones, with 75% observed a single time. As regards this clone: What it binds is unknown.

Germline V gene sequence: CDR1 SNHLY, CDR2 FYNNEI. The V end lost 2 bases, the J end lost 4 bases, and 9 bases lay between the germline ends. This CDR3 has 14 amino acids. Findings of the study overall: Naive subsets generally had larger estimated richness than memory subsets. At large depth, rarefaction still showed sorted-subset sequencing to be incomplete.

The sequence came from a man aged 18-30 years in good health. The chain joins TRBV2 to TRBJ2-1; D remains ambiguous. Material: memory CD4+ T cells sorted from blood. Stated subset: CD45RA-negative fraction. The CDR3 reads CASSENRSYNEQFF. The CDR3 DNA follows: TGTGCCAGCAGTGAAAACAGAAGTTACAATGAGCAGTTCTTC.